The 26 T cell receptor beta chains below come from one sample, sequenced in a study of CD8 T cells in ankylosing spondylitis. Study results and caveats: The study identified a TCR beta motif of roughly eight highly homologous variants that appeared characteristic of ankylosing spondylitis blood.

TCRdb re-called the 5' RACE reads with MiXCR, one entry per CDR3 protein. The table includes more than 400,000 distinct CDR3 sequences, roughly 5.2% detected once. The antigens these receptors bind are not known. Material: blood, either unsorted or a sorted T cell fraction (not recorded which). The receptors here all came from a male donor with ankylosing spondylitis.

This clonotype came up a few times. J is TRBJ1-5 and V is TRBV16; D is unclear. Germline V gene lookup returns CDR1 KGHSY and CDR2 FQNENV. CDR3 length equals 15 residues. Trimming took 2 bases from V and 0 from J, leaving 8 bases between them. For the CDR3, the DNA is TGTGCCAGCAGCCAACGAAGGATTAGCAATCAGCCCCAGCATTTT. It yields the protein CASSQRRISNQPQHF.

Ten or more counts support this clonotype. The V and J genes are TRBV4-3 and TRBJ1-4; no firm D call. The CDR3 totals 14 residues. Trimming took off 0 bases at V and 8 bases at J, with 10 bases between the two ends. Germline CDR1 and CDR2: LGHNA and YSLEER. This CDR3 reads CASSQEFIIEKLFF. The DNA of the CDR3 is TGCGCCAGCAGCCAAGAATTTATAATCGAAAAACTGTTTTTT.

This chain joins TRBV7-2 and TRBJ2-7, with D perhaps matching TRBD1 (8 bases). Germline V gene sequence: CDR1 SGHTA, CDR2 FQGNSA. The CDR3 loop spans 15 amino acids. The V end lost 5 bases, the J end lost 3 bases, and 17 bases lay between the germline ends. The CDR3 coding sequence is TGTGCCAGCAGCAAGAGGACAGGGACTAACTACGAGCAGTACTTC. Amino acid sequence: CASSKRTGTNYEQYF.

This clonotype was seen at least ten times. V usage is TRBV4-3 and J usage is TRBJ2-5, with TRBD2 as a possible D gene (5 bases). The V and J ends lost 0 bases and 5 bases respectively, with 10 bases between them. CDR3 length: 14 residues. From germline, CDR1 is LGHNA and CDR2 YSLEER. The CDR3, as DNA: TGCGCCAGCAGCCAAGATGGACTGGCGGAGACCCAGTACTTC. Protein sequence: CASSQDGLAETQYF.

This clonotype was seen repeatedly, ten times or more. The V and J genes are TRBV24-1 and TRBJ2-1; D unclear. Germline CDR1 is KGHDR and CDR2 is SFDVKD. The CDR3 contains 13 residues. Between the trimmed V and J ends, which lost 6 bases and 4 bases, there was a span of 9 bases. The CDR3 sequence is CATSHPSYNEQFF. The CDR3 DNA reads as TGTGCCACCAGTCATCCCTCTTACAATGAGCAGTTCTTC.

The table lists this clonotype with many counts. V usage is TRBV7-2 and J usage is TRBJ2-7; the D is unclear. The CDR3 extends over 14 amino acids. Germline assignment: CDR1 SGHTA and CDR2 FQGNSA. The V end was cut by 2 bases, the J end by 2 bases, with 10 bases between. This CDR3 reads CASSLTGSAYEQYF. The DNA for the CDR3 is TGTGCCAGCAGCTTAACTGGGTCCGCCTACGAGCAGTACTTC.

The gene calls are TRBV2 and TRBJ2-7; D is possibly TRBD1 (6 bases). Deletions cut 1 base from V and 9 bases from J, with 16 bases between. The CDR3 length is 14 residues. The germline CDR1 and CDR2 sequences are SNHLY and FYNNEI. CDR3 coding DNA: TGTGCCAGCAGTGAAGATCGGACAGTCTTGGGGCAGTACTTC. Protein: CASSEDRTVLGQYF.

This clonotype was recorded once. This could be a read error, since a much larger clone is one nucleotide away. The rearrangement links TRBV6-1 to TRBJ1-3; the D is unclear. The CDR3 length is 15 residues. Trimming shortened V by 6 bases and J by 4 bases, and 16 bases separated the two germline ends. Germline CDR1 is MNHNS and CDR2 is SASEGT. The CDR3 protein is CASSPRRGAGNTIYF. The CDR3 DNA sequence: TGTGCCAGCAGCCCACGAAGAGGAGCCGGAAACACCATATATTTT.

This clonotype was seen repeatedly, ten times or more. CDR3 sequence reads: CASSQDVIRGFYEKLFF. The CDR3 DNA reads TGTGCCAGCAGCCAAGATGTCATCAGGGGATTTTATGAAAAACTGTTTTTT. This rearrangement joins TRBV4-2 to TRBJ1-4; tentative D call: TRBD1 (6 bases). The CDR3 consists of 17 residues. The germline CDR1 and CDR2 sequences are LGHNA and YNFKEQ. Trimming shortened V by 0 bases and J by 6 bases, and 17 bases separated the two germline ends.

The chain employs TRBV2 and TRBJ2-7; 10 bases are a match to TRBD1. Germline V CDR1 and CDR2: SNHLY, FYNNEI. The CDR3 contains 15 residues. V shed 6 bases, J shed 2 bases, and the junction held 7 bases outside the gene matches. The CDR3 coding sequence is TGTGCCAGCAGCGCCGCCGGGACAGGGGCCTACGAGCAGTACTTC. This translates into CASSAAGTGAYEQYF.

The table lists this clonotype with many counts. The chain links TRBV5-5 to TRBJ1-6; D remains unclear. In germline, CDR1 is SGHKS, CDR2 YYEKEE (reference sequence). Trimming shortened V by 4 bases and J by 10 bases, and 15 bases separated the two germline ends. The CDR3 extends over 14 amino acids. The CDR3 loop is CASSPALRNSPLHF. CDR3 DNA: TGTGCCAGCAGCCCGGCCTTAAGGAACTCACCCCTCCACTTT.

The chain couples TRBV7-8 to TRBJ2-1; 11 positions agree with TRBD2. The length of the CDR3 is 17 residues. The germline CDR1 and CDR2 sequences are SGHVS and FQNEAQ. V was pared by 3 bases and J by 7 bases, with 11 bases of the junction left unmatched. The CDR3 nucleotides read TGTGCCAGCAGCTTTGGGCCTAGCGGGAGGATAGGTAATGAGCAGTTCTTC. Its translation: CASSFGPSGRIGNEQFF.

This clonotype was picked up a small number of times. The chain is built from TRBV5-1 and TRBJ2-1; D unclear. The CDR3 spans 13 residues. CDR1 is SGHRS, CDR2 YFSETQ, per germline. V gave up 0 bases and J gave up 6 bases, with 7 bases separating them. The CDR3 region is CASSLVSVNEQFF. The CDR3 region has the DNA TGCGCCAGCAGCTTGGTATCGGTCAATGAGCAGTTCTTC.

The sample holds many counts of this clonotype. The chain has TRBV20-1 and TRBJ2-1; perhaps D is TRBD1 or TRBD2 (5 bases each). Deletions cut 6 bases from V and 2 bases from J, with 17 bases between. The CDR3 length is 15 residues. Per the germline V gene, CDR1 is DFQATT and CDR2 is SNEGSKA (reference sequence). DNA of the CDR3: TGCAGTGCCCGAGAGGGGTCTGCGGCCTACAATGAGCAGTTCTTC. The encoded protein is CSAREGSAAYNEQFF.

This clonotype was counted between two and nine times. One junction end does not reproduce the germline sequence, and a read error may be involved. The rearrangement joins TRBV2 to TRBJ1-3; unclear D gene. Germline V CDR1 and CDR2: SNHLY, FYNNEI. CDR3 length: 18 residues. CDR3 in DNA: TGTACCAGCAGTTTTTGGGAAGCAGATCCAAACTCTGGAAACACCATATATTTT. This sequence encodes CTSSFWEADPNSGNTIYF.

At least ten counts were recorded for this clonotype. The chain links TRBV9 to TRBJ2-1; D ambiguous. The V end lost 4 bases, the J end lost 10 bases, and 21 bases lay between the germline ends. CDR1 is SGDLS and CDR2 is YYNGEE in the germline V gene. The CDR3 spans 15 residues. CDR3 nucleotide sequence: TGTGCCAGCAGCCTAGGGAAACGTTCGACTCGGGAGCAGTTCTTC. This translates into CASSLGKRSTREQFF.

This clonotype showed up many times. The genes are TRBV10-3 and TRBJ2-5; D gene uncertain. CDR1 and CDR2 from the germline V gene are ENHRY and SYGVKD. Trimming took off 0 bases at V and 5 bases at J, with 10 bases between the two ends. This CDR3 has 14 residues. CDR3 sequence: CAISESDPWETQYF. CDR3 DNA: TGTGCCATCAGTGAGTCGGACCCCTGGGAGACCCAGTACTTC.

This clonotype was found many times. The chain combines TRBV7-2 with TRBJ1-5; D may be TRBD1 (6 bases). V shed 5 bases and J shed 3 bases, with 14 bases lying between them. Germline V gene sequence: CDR1 SGHTA, CDR2 FQGNSA. This CDR3 is built from 15 residues. Written as DNA, the CDR3 is TGTGCCAGCAGCCAAGGGGGTTCCGTCAATCAGCCCCAGCATTTT. It translates to CASSQGGSVNQPQHF.

This clonotype showed up just a few times. This sequence joins TRBV7-2 and TRBJ1-5, with D perhaps TRBD1 (5 bases). V lost 1 base, J lost 6 bases, and 10 bases lay in between. The CDR3 contains 14 residues. Looked up from germline, CDR1 is SGHTA and CDR2 is FQGNSA. This chain's CDR3 is CASSLDRIGQPQHF. Here the CDR3 DNA reads TGTGCCAGCAGCTTAGACAGGATAGGTCAGCCCCAGCATTTT.

This clonotype was counted many times. The chain is built from TRBV7-9 and TRBJ2-3; D ambiguous. V lost 2 bases, J lost 4 bases, and 10 bases lay in between. The CDR3 sequence is 14 residues long. CDR1 is SEHNR, CDR2 FQNEAQ, per germline (reference sequence). CDR3 sequence reads: CASSLNGPPDTQYF. CDR3 in DNA: TGTGCCAGCAGCTTAAACGGACCCCCAGATACGCAGTATTTT.

This clonotype was seen repeatedly, ten times or more. The chain couples TRBV12-3 or TRBV12-4 to TRBJ1-1; D remains unclear. This CDR3 contains 12 residues. Trimming removed 5 bases at V and 7 bases at J, with 11 bases between. The CDR3 region has the DNA TGTGCCAGCAGTCCCCCGACCCTTGAAGCTTTCTTT. This sequence encodes CASSPPTLEAFF.

This clonotype was seen only a few times. This sequence joins TRBV4-3 and TRBJ2-2, with 14 bases identical to TRBD2. This CDR3 has 16 amino acids. From germline, CDR1 is LGHNA and CDR2 YSLEER. V lost 4 bases to trimming and J lost 7 bases; unmatched junction nucleotides: 5. The CDR3 nucleotides read TGCGCCAGCAGCCGGGGACTAGCGGGAGCGGGCGGGGAGCTGTTTTTT. Its translation: CASSRGLAGAGGELFF.

V and J are TRBV20-1 and TRBJ2-7; D possibly corresponds to TRBD1 (6 bases). Trimming cost V 3 bases and J 3 bases, with 15 bases left between them. This CDR3 contains 14 residues. Germline assignment: CDR1 DFQATT and CDR2 SNEGSKA (reference sequence). The CDR3 sequence: CSARPRDTYYEQYF. DNA for the CDR3: TGCAGTGCTAGGCCCCGGGACACGTACTACGAGCAGTACTTC.

This clonotype was seen ten or more times. CDR3 residues: CASTPGGRPNEQFF. DNA for the CDR3: TGTGCCAGCACCCCAGGGGGTCGGCCCAATGAGCAGTTCTTC. The gene calls are TRBV6-2 or TRBV6-3 and TRBJ2-1, with 7 nucleotides matching TRBD1. The CDR3 covers 14 residues. V gave up 7 bases and J gave up 6 bases; unmatched junction bases: 9. CDR1 is MNHEY, CDR2 SVGEGT, per germline.

This clonotype was found many times. The V and J genes are TRBV10-3 and TRBJ2-7, with 12 bases identical to TRBD2. CDR3 length equals 14 residues. V gave up 5 bases and J gave up 4 bases; unmatched junction bases: 3. Germline V gene data show CDR1 as ENHRY and CDR2 as SYGVKD. The CDR3 DNA sequence: TGTGCCATCAGTCTAGCGGGGGGGCTTTACGAGCAGTACTTC. It specifies CAISLAGGLYEQYF.

There are a few counts of this clonotype. The gene calls are TRBV5-1 and TRBJ2-5; 8 positions match TRBD2. With V trimmed by 6 bases and J by 1 base, 8 bases remained unmatched. Germline V gene sequence: CDR1 SGHRS, CDR2 YFSETQ. The CDR3 consists of 15 residues. The CDR3 bases are TGCGCCAGCAAACCAACTAGCGGTTCCCAAGAGACCCAGTACTTC. It yields the protein CASKPTSGSQETQYF.